Below are 23 T cell receptor beta chains sequenced from a single sample in a study of blood T cell repertoires in COVID-19. Produced via immunoSEQ multiplex PCR; TCRdb's table is partial and in-frame only. This sample has roughly 180,000 clones; around 80% occur once, and the top ten carry about 11%. The sequenced sample was peripheral blood. These receptors all come from a woman older than 75 with COVID-19, enrolled during active disease.

The chain is built from TRBV9 and TRBJ2-6, with TRBD2 matching 8 bases. V lost 4 bases to trimming and J lost 2 bases; unmatched junction nucleotides: 2. The CDR3 length is 15 residues. Looked up from germline, CDR1 is SGDLS and CDR2 is YYNGEE. CDR3 nucleotides: TGTGCCAGCAGCCCACTAGCGGCTGGGGCCAACGTCCTGACTTTC. Translating gives CASSPLAAGANVLTF.

The CDR3 region is CASSESRDSPRKRFF. The CDR3 DNA reads TGTGCCAGCAGTGAATCCCGGGACAGCCCAAGAAAACGGTTCTTC. V gene TRBV6-1 combines with J gene TRBJ2-1; 7 bases are shared with TRBD1. The CDR3 extends over 15 amino acids. Germline CDR1 MNHNS, CDR2 SASEGT. Trimming at V came to 2 bases and at J to 15 bases, leaving 16 bases not matched to a gene.

The chain couples TRBV29-1 to TRBJ2-2; a weak D match, TRBD1 (6 bases). Per the germline V gene, CDR1 is SQVTM and CDR2 is ANQGSEA. The CDR3 has 14 amino acids. The V gene lost 6 bases and the J gene lost 1 base, with 12 bases spanning the gap. Here the CDR3 DNA reads TGCAGCGTGTACAGGGATAGGAACACCGGGGAGCTGTTTTTT. This translates into CSVYRDRNTGELFF.

This rearrangement joins TRBV11-3 to TRBJ2-4, with 7 nucleotides matching TRBD2. The germline V gene encodes CDR1 SGHNT and CDR2 YENEEA. The ends lost 5 bases at V and 1 base at J; junction bases unmatched: 5. CDR3 length equals 15 residues. The CDR3 DNA is TGTGCCAGCAGCGCCGGGGGGTTCGCCAAAAACATTCAGTACTTC. Translation: CASSAGGFAKNIQYF.

The gene calls are TRBV5-1 and TRBJ2-1, with TRBD2 identical over 7 bases. Per germline, CDR1 SGHRS and CDR2 YFSETQ. The CDR3 contains 15 residues. V lost 2 bases to trimming and J lost 0 bases; unmatched junction nucleotides: 2. For the CDR3, the DNA is TGCGCCAGCAGCTTCCTAGCGGACTCCTACAATGAGCAGTTCTTC. It yields the protein CASSFLADSYNEQFF.

J is TRBJ2-7 and V is TRBV9; TRBD1 might be the D (6 bases). Germline V CDR1 and CDR2: SGDLS, YYNGEE. Trimming stripped 4 bases from V and 2 bases from J, with 19 bases between. The CDR3 is made up of 16 amino acids. CDR3 sequence reads: CASSLVSTGPPYEQYF. For the CDR3, the DNA is TGTGCCAGCAGCCTAGTCTCTACAGGGCCCCCCTACGAGCAGTACTTC.

The chain is built from TRBV6-6 and TRBJ2-2; TRBD2 agrees at 7 bases. V shed 5 bases, J shed 5 bases, and the junction held 8 bases outside the gene matches. The CDR3 contains 15 residues. CDR1 and CDR2 (germline): MNHNY, SVGAGI (reference sequence). The CDR3 protein is CASSTSGGSTGELFF. As DNA, the CDR3 is TGTGCCAGCAGTACCAGCGGCGGGAGTACCGGGGAGCTGTTTTTT.

This sequence joins TRBV10-3 and TRBJ1-5, with TRBD1 as a possible D gene (5 bases). The germline V gene encodes CDR1 ENHRY and CDR2 SYGVKD. This CDR3 is 13 amino acids long. The germline V and J ends were trimmed by 6 bases and 3 bases, with 9 bases remaining between them. The CDR3 spells CAIRGLVNQPQHF. In nucleotides, the CDR3 is TGTGCCATCAGGGGACTCGTCAATCAGCCCCAGCATTTT.

This chain joins TRBV24-1 and TRBJ2-3, with 8 bases that match TRBD2. CDR1 and CDR2 from the germline V gene are KGHDR and SFDVKD. The length of the CDR3 is 14 residues. The V segment lost 4 bases and the J segment 6 bases; nucleotides outside the gene matches: 5. The CDR3 spells CATSDPGLEDTQYF. In DNA form, the CDR3 reads TGTGCCACCAGTGACCCGGGACTAGAGGATACGCAGTATTTT.

The chain carries TRBV10-3 and TRBJ1-1; D perhaps matches TRBD1 (6 bases). Germline assignment: CDR1 ENHRY and CDR2 SYGVKD. V was pared by 0 bases and J by 4 bases, with 12 bases between. The CDR3 length is 15 residues. The CDR3 region has the DNA TGTGCCATCAGTGAGTCGCTAGGGGGTGGCACTGAAGCTTTCTTT. Amino acids: CAISESLGGGTEAFF.

The chain uses TRBV27 and TRBJ1-5; no reliable D call. The germline gives CDR1 MNHEY, CDR2 SMNVEV (reference sequence). The CDR3 runs 15 residues. Trimming cost V 7 bases and J 3 bases, with 16 bases left between them. The CDR3 loop reads CASKMARGVNQPQHF. The CDR3 DNA is TGTGCCAGCAAAATGGCGCGCGGGGTCAATCAGCCCCAGCATTTT.

The chain uses TRBV9 and TRBJ2-1; possibly TRBD2 for D (6 bases). V was trimmed by 3 bases and J by 3 bases, leaving 13 bases between them. CDR1 is SGDLS and CDR2 is YYNGEE in the germline V gene. This CDR3 has 15 residues. CDR3 in amino acids: CASSGPGLLYNEQFF. DNA of the CDR3: TGTGCCAGCAGCGGGCCGGGACTGCTCTACAATGAGCAGTTCTTC.

This clone was seen once. This chain uses TRBV7-2 with TRBJ2-1; a weak D match, TRBD2 (6 bases). The CDR3 is 16 amino acids. The V and J ends lost 1 base and 7 bases respectively, with 17 bases between them. Germline lookup yields CDR1 SGHTA and CDR2 FQGNSA. The DNA of the CDR3 is TGTGCCAGCAGCTTAGGGCGGATAGCGGCTAGAAATGAGCAGTTCTTC. Its translation: CASSLGRIAARNEQFF.

This chain connects TRBV28 to TRBJ1-1; 8 nucleotides line up with TRBD1. The germline gives CDR1 MDHEN, CDR2 SYDVKM. The CDR3 sequence is 13 residues long. Trimming took 8 bases from V and 0 from J; bases not matched to a gene: 2. The CDR3 spells CASGQGMNTEAFF. CDR3 DNA: TGTGCCAGCGGACAGGGTATGAACACTGAAGCTTTCTTT.

The J gene is TRBJ2-1, the V gene TRBV6-1; D not resolved. The length of the CDR3 is 12 residues. Germline CDR1 MNHNS, CDR2 SASEGT. The V gene lost 1 base and the J gene lost 5 bases, with 3 bases spanning the gap. CDR3 in amino acids: CASSEVDNEQFF. The DNA of the CDR3 is TGTGCCAGCAGTGAAGTCGACAATGAGCAGTTCTTC.

V usage is TRBV9 and J usage is TRBJ2-7, with 8 positions matching TRBD1. In germline, CDR1 is SGDLS, CDR2 YYNGEE. The V segment lost 2 bases and the J segment 6 bases; nucleotides outside the gene matches: 4. The CDR3 totals 13 residues. The chain's CDR3 is CASSVDRESEQYF. The CDR3 DNA sequence: TGTGCCAGCAGCGTGGACAGGGAGAGCGAGCAGTACTTC.

The CDR3 coding sequence is TGTGCCAGCAGCCCCATATCAGGCATTCAGTACTTC. Protein sequence: CASSPISGIQYF. The chain uses TRBV7-9 and TRBJ2-4, with no clear D. V gave up 5 bases and J gave up 9 bases, with 11 bases separating them. Germline CDR1 and CDR2: SEHNR and FQNEAQ (reference sequence). This CDR3 has 12 residues.

The chain couples TRBV5-1 to TRBJ2-1, with 8 bases lining up with TRBD2. The CDR3 is made up of 16 amino acids. Germline CDR1 SGHRS, CDR2 YFSETQ. V gave up 1 base and J gave up 3 bases; unmatched junction bases: 6. The CDR3: CASSLNLGTSYNEQFF. The CDR3, as DNA: TGCGCCAGCAGCTTGAATCTAGGGACTAGCTACAATGAGCAGTTCTTC.

The CDR3 region has the DNA TGTGCCAGCAGCTCAGGAGGCTTGGCTTTCTTT. The encoded protein is CASSSGGLAFF. This chain uses TRBV2 with TRBJ1-1; no clear D. The CDR3 has 11 residues. Deletions cut 6 bases from V and 11 bases from J, with 13 bases between. CDR1 and CDR2 (germline): SNHLY, FYNNEI.

CDR3: CASSGRGEDEKLFF. CDR3 nucleotide sequence: TGTGCCAGCAGTGGTCGGGGGGAGGATGAAAAACTGTTTTTT. The chain is built from TRBV2 and TRBJ1-4; a possible D gene is TRBD1 (5 bases). The CDR3 runs to 14 residues. V lost 4 bases and J 6 bases, leaving 12 bases between the germline ends. The germline V gene has CDR1 SNHLY and CDR2 FYNNEI.

The chain has TRBV7-6 and TRBJ2-2, with D possibly matching TRBD2 (5 bases). Between the trimmed V and J ends, which lost 1 base and 1 base, there was a span of 7 bases. In germline, CDR1 is SGHVS, CDR2 FNYEAQ. The CDR3 has 15 residues. CDR3 sequence reads: CASSLGTQNTGELFF. The CDR3, as DNA: TGTGCCAGCAGCTTAGGGACTCAGAACACCGGGGAGCTGTTTTTT.

This chain links TRBV29-1 with TRBJ1-3, with 7 bases matching TRBD1. This CDR3 contains 14 residues. The V and J ends lost 6 bases and 4 bases, in that order; junction bases with no gene match: 9. Germline V CDR1 and CDR2: SQVTM, ANQGSEA. For the CDR3, the DNA is TGCAGCGTCGACAACAGGGGTATCGGAAACACCATATATTTT. Encoded protein: CSVDNRGIGNTIYF.

The chain employs TRBV6-6 and TRBJ1-1; weak D call: TRBD1 (6 bases). Germline V gene lookup returns CDR1 MNHNY and CDR2 SVGAGI (reference sequence). V lost 2 bases, J lost 3 bases, and 13 bases lay in between. This CDR3 region has 15 residues. CDR3 nucleotide sequence: TGTGCCAGCAGTTACCCGGACAGAGACTACACTGAAGCTTTCTTT. This encodes CASSYPDRDYTEAFF.